This T cell receptor (beta chain) was retrieved from a study of blood T cell repertoires in COVID-19. Overall study: COVID-19 samples, acute and convalescent, were from the United States, Italy and Spain. PBMCs, B-cell-depleted T cells, or T cells were the source of the cDNA or gDNA that made up the material.

Data came from immunoSEQ multiplex PCR; TCRdb stores just in-frame clones and leaves some out. Among about 100,000 clones listed, approximately 91% were seen once. Comments on this clone: Other DNA variants within this sample encode the same CDR3.

J was trimmed by 6 bases and V by 3 bases; bases with no gene match: 1. This CDR3 has 12 amino acids. Per the germline V gene, CDR1 is KGHSH and CDR2 is LQKENI. Sequenced sample: peripheral blood. This sequence originates from a man aged 50 to 59 with active COVID-19. This chain links TRBV18 with TRBJ1-1, with TRBD1 matching 7 bases. CDR3: CASSPDRSEAFF. DNA of the CDR3: TGTGCCAGCTCACCGGACAGGTCTGAAGCTTTCTTT.